These 11 T cell receptor beta chains originate from one sample sequenced in a study of blood T cell repertoires in COVID-19. Measured with immunoSEQ multiplex PCR; TCRdb has only the in-frame clones, and not every one. There are 120,000 or so clones in the sample; more than 75% occur only once, and approximately 8% lies in the top ten. The material sequenced was peripheral blood. The receptors here all came from a middle-aged man with acute or convalescent COVID-19.

The rearrangement joins TRBV14 to TRBJ2-5; 7 bases are a match to TRBD2. Trimming at V came to 0 bases and at J to 3 bases, leaving 4 bases not matched to a gene. This CDR3 is 15 amino acids long. Germline V lookup: CDR1 SGHDN, CDR2 FVKESK. The CDR3 nucleotides are TGTGCCAGCAGCCAAGATATAGGGAGGGAAGAGACCCAGTACTTC. Its protein product is CASSQDIGREETQYF.

The chain joins TRBV7-9 to TRBJ1-6, with TRBD1 matching 9 bases. The CDR3 sequence is 15 residues long. J lost 6 bases, V lost 5 bases, and 5 bases had no gene match. The germline CDR1 and CDR2 sequences are SEHNR and FQNEAQ (reference sequence). The CDR3, as DNA: TGTGCCAGCAGCCAGGGACAGGGTGGTAATTCACCCCTCCACTTT. Amino acids: CASSQGQGGNSPLHF.

This sequence joins TRBV7-9 and TRBJ1-2; 8 bases are shared with TRBD1. The CDR3 contains 13 residues. The V segment lost 3 bases and the J segment 8 bases; nucleotides outside the gene matches: 5. Germline CDR1 SEHNR, CDR2 FQNEAQ (reference sequence). The CDR3 nucleotides are TGTGCCAGCAGCTTGGACAGGGTTGAAGGCTACACCTTC. This translates into CASSLDRVEGYTF.

The chain has TRBV19 and TRBJ1-5; D unresolved. The V end was cut by 3 bases, the J end by 1 base, with 19 bases between. This CDR3 contains 18 residues. Germline V lookup: CDR1 LNHDA, CDR2 SQIVND (reference sequence). The CDR3, as DNA: TGTGCCAGTAGTATCAGAAGAGCCGGGGTGGGAAGCAATCAGCCCCAGCATTTT. It yields the protein CASSIRRAGVGSNQPQHF.

This chain joins TRBV11-2 and TRBJ2-1; 7 positions match TRBD2. Per the germline V gene, CDR1 is SGHAT and CDR2 is FQNNGV. J lost 6 bases, V lost 3 bases, and 8 bases had no gene match. This CDR3 is built from 15 residues. The CDR3 DNA reads as TGTGCCAGCAGCTTCGCGGCGGGAGTACGCAATGAGCAGTTCTTC. Translated: CASSFAAGVRNEQFF.

J is TRBJ2-1 and V is TRBV4-1; possible D gene TRBD2, 5 bases. The V end was cut by 4 bases, the J end by 3 bases, with 16 bases between. Germline V gene data show CDR1 as MGHRA and CDR2 as YSYEKL. The CDR3 has 16 amino acids. CDR3 DNA sequence: TGCGCCAGCAGCCGGGCTAGAGGGTCCCTCTACAATGAGCAGTTCTTC. As protein: CASSRARGSLYNEQFF.

The V gene is TRBV4-1, the J gene TRBJ2-7; 10 bases map to TRBD2. The CDR3 spans 16 residues. CDR1 and CDR2 from the germline V gene are MGHRA and YSYEKL. After removal of 2 bases from V and 1 base from J, the junction contained 5 bases not matched to a gene. CDR3: CASSQTGTSDSYEQYF. CDR3 nucleotide sequence: TGCGCCAGCAGCCAAACGGGGACTAGCGATTCCTACGAGCAGTACTTC.

The genes are TRBV6-5 and TRBJ1-3; TRBD1 agrees at 11 bases. This CDR3 is built from 16 residues. Germline V CDR1 and CDR2: MNHEY, SVGAGI. J gave up 3 bases and V 2 bases, and 3 bases lay outside the gene matches. The CDR3 protein is CASSYRGTGGGNTIYF. CDR3 coding DNA: TGTGCCAGCAGTTACAGGGGGACAGGGGGTGGAAACACCATATATTTT.

The chain uses TRBV29-1 and TRBJ2-7; the match to TRBD1 covers 7 bases. The V gene's germline CDR1 is SQVTM and CDR2 ANQGSEA. V dropped 3 bases and J dropped 2; count of bases not matched to a gene: 4. The CDR3 totals 13 residues. CDR3 in DNA: TGCAGCGTTGAGGGGGACAGAACCTACGAGCAGTACTTC. Translation gives CSVEGDRTYEQYF.

The chain has TRBV19 and TRBJ2-2; 8 bases line up with TRBD1. Unmatched junction bases numbered 3, after V lost 5 bases and J lost 4 bases. Germline CDR1 and CDR2: LNHDA and SQIVND (reference sequence). CDR3 length: 14 residues. CDR3 coding DNA: TGTGCCAGTAGTCCCAGGGGGCTCACCGGGGAGCTGTTTTTT. Translated, it gives CASSPRGLTGELFF.

This rearrangement joins TRBV27 to TRBJ1-4, with 8 bases fitting TRBD1. Germline V CDR1 and CDR2: MNHEY, SMNVEV (reference sequence). V dropped 5 bases and J dropped 7; count of bases not matched to a gene: 6. This CDR3 has 14 residues. The CDR3 DNA reads as TGTGCCAGCAGTAAAGGGACAGGTCTTGAAAAACTGTTTTTT. Translated: CASSKGTGLEKLFF.